This T cell receptor (beta chain) is from a study of blood T cell repertoires in COVID-19. The table came from immunoSEQ multiplex PCR; TCRdb's copy has only in-frame clones and leaves some out. The data show 100,000 or so clones, approximately 82% seen once. V gave up 5 bases and J gave up 2 bases, with 10 bases separating them. The CDR3 runs 14 residues. CDR1 is LNHNV, CDR2 YYDKDF, per germline (reference sequence). The J gene is TRBJ1-5, the V gene TRBV15, with D possibly matching TRBD1 (5 bases). This TCR was sampled from a woman aged 80 or over with acute or convalescent COVID-19. The sequenced material came from peripheral blood. Here the CDR3 reads CATSGGQGNQPQHF. The CDR3 DNA is TGTGCCACCAGCGGCGGACAAGGCAATCAGCCCCAGCATTTT.